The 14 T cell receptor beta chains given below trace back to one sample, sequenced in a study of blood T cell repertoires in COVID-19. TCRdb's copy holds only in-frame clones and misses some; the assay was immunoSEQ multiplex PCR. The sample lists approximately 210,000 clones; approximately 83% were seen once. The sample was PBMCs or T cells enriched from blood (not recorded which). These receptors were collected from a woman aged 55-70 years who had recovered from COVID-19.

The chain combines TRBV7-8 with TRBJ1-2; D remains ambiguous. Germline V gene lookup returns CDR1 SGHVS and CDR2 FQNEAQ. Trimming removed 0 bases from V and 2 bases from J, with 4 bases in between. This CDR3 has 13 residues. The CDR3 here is CASSLAQNYGYTF. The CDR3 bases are TGTGCCAGCAGCTTAGCACAGAACTATGGCTACACCTTC.

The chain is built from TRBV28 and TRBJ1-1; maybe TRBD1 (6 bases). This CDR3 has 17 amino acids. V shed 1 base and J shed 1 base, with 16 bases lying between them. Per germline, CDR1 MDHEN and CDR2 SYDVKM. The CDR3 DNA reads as TGTGCCAGCAGTTTATTCGGGACACTCTTGAAGAACACTGAAGCTTTCTTT. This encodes CASSLFGTLLKNTEAFF.

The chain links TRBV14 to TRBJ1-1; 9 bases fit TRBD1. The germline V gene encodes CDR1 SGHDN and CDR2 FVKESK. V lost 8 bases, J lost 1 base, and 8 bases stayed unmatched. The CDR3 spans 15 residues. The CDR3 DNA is TGTGCCAGCCGCCGGGACAGGGTGGGGAACACTGAAGCTTTCTTT. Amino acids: CASRRDRVGNTEAFF. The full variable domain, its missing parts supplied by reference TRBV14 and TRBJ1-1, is EAGVTQFPSHSVIEKGQTVTLRCDPISGHDNLYWYRRVMGKEIKFLLHFVKESKQDESGMPNNRFLAERTGGTYSTLKVQPAELEDSGVYFCASRRDRVGNTEAFFGQGTRLTVV.

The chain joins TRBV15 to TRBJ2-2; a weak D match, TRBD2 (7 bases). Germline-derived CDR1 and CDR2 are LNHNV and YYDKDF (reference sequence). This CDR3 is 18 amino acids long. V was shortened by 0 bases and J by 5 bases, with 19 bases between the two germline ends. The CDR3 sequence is CATSRDTPTGGLTGELFF. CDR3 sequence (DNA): TGTGCCACCAGCAGAGATACCCCCACGGGGGGCCTTACCGGGGAGCTGTTTTTT.

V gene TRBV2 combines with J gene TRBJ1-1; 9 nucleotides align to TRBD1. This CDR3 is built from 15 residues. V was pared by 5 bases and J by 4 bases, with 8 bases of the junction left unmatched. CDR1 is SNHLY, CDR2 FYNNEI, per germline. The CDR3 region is CASSTTGGAGTEAFF. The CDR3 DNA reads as TGTGCCAGCAGTACAACAGGGGGCGCGGGCACTGAAGCTTTCTTT.

CDR3 nucleotide sequence: TGTGCCTGGTCCCCCGGGACAGGGGGTGGCTATGGCTACACCTTC. This encodes CAWSPGTGGGYGYTF. The chain combines TRBV30 with TRBJ1-2; 11 bases map to TRBD1. V lost 5 bases, J lost 4 bases, and 9 bases stayed unmatched. The CDR3 is 15 amino acids. From germline, CDR1 is GTSNPN and CDR2 SVGIG (reference sequence).

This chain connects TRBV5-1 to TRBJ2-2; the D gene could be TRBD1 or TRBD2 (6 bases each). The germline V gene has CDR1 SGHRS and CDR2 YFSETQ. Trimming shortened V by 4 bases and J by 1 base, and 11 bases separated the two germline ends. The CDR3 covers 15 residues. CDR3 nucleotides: TGCGCCAGCAGCGTGGAGGGACAGAACACCGGGGAGCTGTTTTTT. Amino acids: CASSVEGQNTGELFF.

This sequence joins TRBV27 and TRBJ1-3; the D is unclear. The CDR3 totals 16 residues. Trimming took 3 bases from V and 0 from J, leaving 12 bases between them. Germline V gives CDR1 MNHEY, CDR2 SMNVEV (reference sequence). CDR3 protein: CASSLFRANSGNTIYF. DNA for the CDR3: TGTGCCAGCAGTTTGTTTCGTGCGAACTCTGGAAACACCATATATTTT.

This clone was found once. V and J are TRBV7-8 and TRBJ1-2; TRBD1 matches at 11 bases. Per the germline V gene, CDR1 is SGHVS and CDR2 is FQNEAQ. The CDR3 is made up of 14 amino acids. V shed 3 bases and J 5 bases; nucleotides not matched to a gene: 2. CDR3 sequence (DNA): TGTGCCAGCAGCTTCGGACAGGGGGCGTATGGCTACACCTTC. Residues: CASSFGQGAYGYTF.

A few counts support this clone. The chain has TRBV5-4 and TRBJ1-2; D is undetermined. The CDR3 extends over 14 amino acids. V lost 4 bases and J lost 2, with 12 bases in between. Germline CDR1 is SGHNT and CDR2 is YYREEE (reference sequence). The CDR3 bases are TGTGCCAGCAGCCTACCCGACGGGAACTATGGCTACACCTTC. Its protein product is CASSLPDGNYGYTF. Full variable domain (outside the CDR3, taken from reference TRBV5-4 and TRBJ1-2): ETGVTQSPTHLIKTRGQQVTLRCSSQSGHNTVSWYQQALGQGPQFIFQYYREEENGRGNFPPRFSGLQFPNYSSELNVNALELDDSALYLCASSLPDGNYGYTFGSGTRLTVV.

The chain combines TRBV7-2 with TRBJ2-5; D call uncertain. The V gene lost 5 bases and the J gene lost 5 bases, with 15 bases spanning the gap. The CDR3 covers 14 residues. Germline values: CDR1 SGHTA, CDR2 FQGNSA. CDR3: CASSPGPSGETQYF. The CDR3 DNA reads TGTGCCAGCAGCCCAGGCCCGTCTGGTGAGACCCAGTACTTC. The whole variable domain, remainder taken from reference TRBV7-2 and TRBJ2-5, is GAGVSQSPSNKVTEKGKDVELRCDPISGHTALYWYRQSLGQGLEFLIYFQGNSAPDKSGLPSDRFSAERTGGSVSTLTIQRTQQEDSAVYLCASSPGPSGETQYFGPGTRLLVL.

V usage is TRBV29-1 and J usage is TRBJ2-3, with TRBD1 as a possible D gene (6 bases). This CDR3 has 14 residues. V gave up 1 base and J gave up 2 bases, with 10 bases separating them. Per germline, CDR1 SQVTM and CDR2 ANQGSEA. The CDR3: CSVEGGRVTDTQYF. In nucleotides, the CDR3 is TGCAGCGTTGAAGGGGGGCGGGTCACAGATACGCAGTATTTT.

The DNA for the CDR3 is TGTGCCAGCTCACAGGGGGCGGAGAGTCAGCCCCAGCATTTT. It codes for CASSQGAESQPQHF. This rearrangement joins TRBV18 to TRBJ1-5; 7 bases are a match to TRBD1. From germline, CDR1 is KGHSH and CDR2 LQKENI. The ends lost 4 bases at V and 6 bases at J; junction bases unmatched: 6. This CDR3 comprises 14 residues.

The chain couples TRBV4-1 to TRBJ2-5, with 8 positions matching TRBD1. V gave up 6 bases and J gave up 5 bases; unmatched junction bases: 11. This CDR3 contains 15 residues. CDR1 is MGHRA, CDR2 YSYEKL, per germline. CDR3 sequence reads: CASSLTPTGEETQYF. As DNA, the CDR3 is TGCGCCAGCAGTCTTACGCCGACAGGGGAGGAGACCCAGTACTTC.